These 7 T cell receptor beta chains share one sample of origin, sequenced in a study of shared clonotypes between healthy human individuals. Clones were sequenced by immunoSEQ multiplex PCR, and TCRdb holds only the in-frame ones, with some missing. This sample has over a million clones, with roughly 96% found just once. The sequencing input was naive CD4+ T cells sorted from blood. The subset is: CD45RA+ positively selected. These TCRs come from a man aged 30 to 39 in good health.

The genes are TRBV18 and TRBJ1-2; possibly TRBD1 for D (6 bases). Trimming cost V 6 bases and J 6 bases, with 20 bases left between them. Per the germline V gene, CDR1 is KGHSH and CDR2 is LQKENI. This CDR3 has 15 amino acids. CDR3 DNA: TGTGCCAGCTCGTCAAGTACAGGGACGGGGAATGGCTACACCTTC. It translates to CASSSSTGTGNGYTF.

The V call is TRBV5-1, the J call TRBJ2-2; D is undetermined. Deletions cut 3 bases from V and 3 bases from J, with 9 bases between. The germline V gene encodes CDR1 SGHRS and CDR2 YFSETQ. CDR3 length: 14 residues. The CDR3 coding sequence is TGCGCCAGCAGCTCCCACACAGACACCGGGGAGCTGTTTTTT. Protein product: CASSSHTDTGELFF.

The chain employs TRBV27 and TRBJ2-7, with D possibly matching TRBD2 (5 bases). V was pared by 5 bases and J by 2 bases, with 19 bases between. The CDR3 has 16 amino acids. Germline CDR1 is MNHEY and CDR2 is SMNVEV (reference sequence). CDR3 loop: CASSPLPRGPTYEQYF. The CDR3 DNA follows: TGTGCCAGCAGTCCGCTCCCTAGAGGGCCGACCTACGAGCAGTACTTC.

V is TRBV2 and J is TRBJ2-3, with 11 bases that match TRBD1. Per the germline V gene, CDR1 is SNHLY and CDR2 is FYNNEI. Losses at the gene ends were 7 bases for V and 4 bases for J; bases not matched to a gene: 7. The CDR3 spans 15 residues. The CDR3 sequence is CASNRDRGESDTQYF. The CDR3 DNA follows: TGTGCCAGCAATAGGGACAGGGGGGAGTCAGATACGCAGTATTTT. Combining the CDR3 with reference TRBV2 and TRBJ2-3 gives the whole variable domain EPEVTQTPSHQVTQMGQEVILRCVPISNHLYFYWYRQILGQKVEFLVSFYNNEISEKSEIFDDQFSVERPDGSNFTLKIRSTKLEDSAMYFCASNRDRGESDTQYFGPGTRLTVL.

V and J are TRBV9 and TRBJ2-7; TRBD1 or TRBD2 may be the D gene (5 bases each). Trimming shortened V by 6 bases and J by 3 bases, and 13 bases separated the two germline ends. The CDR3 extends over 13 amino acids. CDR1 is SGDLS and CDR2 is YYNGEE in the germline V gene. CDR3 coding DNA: TGTGCCAGCAACCGGGACGGGAACTACGAGCAGTACTTC. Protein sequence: CASNRDGNYEQYF. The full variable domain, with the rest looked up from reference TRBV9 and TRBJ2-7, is DSGVTQTPKHLITATGQRVTLRCSPRSGDLSVYWYQQSLDQGLQFLIQYYNGEERAKGNILERFSAQQFPDLHSELNLSSLELGDSALYFCASNRDGNYEQYFGPGTRLTVT.

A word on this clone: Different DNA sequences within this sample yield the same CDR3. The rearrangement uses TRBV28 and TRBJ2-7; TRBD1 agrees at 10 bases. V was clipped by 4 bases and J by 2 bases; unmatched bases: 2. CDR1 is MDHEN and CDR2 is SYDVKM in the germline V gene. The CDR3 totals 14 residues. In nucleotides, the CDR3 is TGTGCCAGCAGTTCTGGGACAGGGGCCTACGAGCAGTACTTC. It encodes CASSSGTGAYEQYF.

The CDR3 nucleotides read TGTGCTTGCGGGAGAGAGACCCAGTACTTC. It translates to CACGRETQYF. This sequence joins TRBV6-5 and TRBJ2-5; the match to TRBD2 covers 7 bases. The CDR3 spans 10 residues. Germline V gene data show CDR1 as MNHEY and CDR2 as SVGAGI.